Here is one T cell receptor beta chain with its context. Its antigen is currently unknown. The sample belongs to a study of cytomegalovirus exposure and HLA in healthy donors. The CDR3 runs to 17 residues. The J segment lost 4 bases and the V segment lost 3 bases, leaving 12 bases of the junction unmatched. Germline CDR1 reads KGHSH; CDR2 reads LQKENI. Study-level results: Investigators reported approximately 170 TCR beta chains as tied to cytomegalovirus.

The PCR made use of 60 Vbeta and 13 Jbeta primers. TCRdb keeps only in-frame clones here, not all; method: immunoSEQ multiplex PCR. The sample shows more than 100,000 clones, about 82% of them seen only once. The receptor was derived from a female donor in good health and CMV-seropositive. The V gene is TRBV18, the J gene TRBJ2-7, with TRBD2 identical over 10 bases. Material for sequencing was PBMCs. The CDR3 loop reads CASSPPSGSSGSYEQYF. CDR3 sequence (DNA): TGTGCCAGCTCACCTCCAAGCGGTTCTAGCGGGAGTTACGAGCAGTACTTC.